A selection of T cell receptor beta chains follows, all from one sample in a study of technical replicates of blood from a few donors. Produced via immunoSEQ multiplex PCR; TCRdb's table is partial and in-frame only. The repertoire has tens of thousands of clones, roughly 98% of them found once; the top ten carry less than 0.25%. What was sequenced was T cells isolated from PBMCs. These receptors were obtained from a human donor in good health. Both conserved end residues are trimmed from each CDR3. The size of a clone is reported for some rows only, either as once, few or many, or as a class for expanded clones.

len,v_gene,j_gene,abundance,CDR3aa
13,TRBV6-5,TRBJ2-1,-,ASSYERTAYNEQF
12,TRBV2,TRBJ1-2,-,ASSPGGQIYGYT
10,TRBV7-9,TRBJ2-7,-,ASSPTSNEQY
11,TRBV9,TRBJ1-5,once,ASSGTGGQPQH
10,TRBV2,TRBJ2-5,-,ASRTGQETQY
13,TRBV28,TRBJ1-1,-,ASSLPDRGQTEAF
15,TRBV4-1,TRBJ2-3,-,ASSQFLGDSRRYTQY
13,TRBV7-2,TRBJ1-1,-,ASSPGQYSNTEAF
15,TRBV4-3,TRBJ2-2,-,ASSQSSVLANTGELF
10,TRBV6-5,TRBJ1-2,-,ASSTINYGYT
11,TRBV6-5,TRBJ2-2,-,ASSYYQGRELF
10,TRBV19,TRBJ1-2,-,ASNNGGYGYT
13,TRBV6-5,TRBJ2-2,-,ASSYSWTSPGELF
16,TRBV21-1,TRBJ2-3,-,ASSKGQGRASDPDTQY
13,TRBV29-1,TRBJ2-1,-,SVEFHSGSAVEQF
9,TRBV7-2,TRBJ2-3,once,ASSFQDTQY
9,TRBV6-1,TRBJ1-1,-,ASKEFTEAF
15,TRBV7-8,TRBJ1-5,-,ASSLEQGVYSNQPQH
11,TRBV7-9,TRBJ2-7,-,ASSLNGESSQY
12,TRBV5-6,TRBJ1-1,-,ASSFPSRGNEAF
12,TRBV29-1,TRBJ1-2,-,SVTGQGGNYGYT
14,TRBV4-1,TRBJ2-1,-,ASSPKQERERDEQF
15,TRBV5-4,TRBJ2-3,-,ASSLLRGSYLADTQY
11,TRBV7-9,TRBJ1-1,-,ASSNRQNTEAF
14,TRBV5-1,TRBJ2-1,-,ASSTYSGGLGNEQF
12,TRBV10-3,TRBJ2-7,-,AISDEDPSYEQY